This entry lists 26 T cell receptor beta chains sequenced from one sample in a study of blood T cells in healthy people across ages. A second PCR, run for roughly 7 to 12 cycles, used a sample-barcoded 5' primer plus a J-beta primer mix. One entry per CDR3 protein results from TCRdb running MiXCR on the 5' RACE reads. The data contain 630,000 or so distinct CDR3 sequences, about 30% of them seen just once; the ten biggest clones take up 15%. The source material was blood. The receptor set was obtained from a woman over 75 in good health.

About this clonotype itself: A single base separates this from a much larger clone, so it may be a read error. The rearrangement links TRBV5-1 to TRBJ2-3; D may be TRBD2 (5 bases). The germline V gene has CDR1 SGHRS and CDR2 YFSETQ. This CDR3 is 13 amino acids long. CDR3: CTSSGAGADTQYF. CDR3 bases: TGCACCAGCAGCGGTGCTGGGGCAGATACGCAGTATTTT. The entire variable domain, with the rest obtained from reference TRBV5-1 and TRBJ2-3, is as follows: KAGVTQTPRYLIKTRGQQVTLSCSPISGHRSVSWYQQTPGQGLQFLFEYFSETQRNKGNFPGRFSGRQFSNSRSEMNVSTLELGDSALYLCTSSGAGADTQYFGPGTRLTVL.

The rearrangement links TRBV5-1 to TRBJ2-1; possibly TRBD2 for D (6 bases). The CDR3 spans 16 residues. Germline-derived CDR1 and CDR2 are SGHRS and YFSETQ. V was cut by 0 bases and J by 8 bases, with 18 bases left in between. The CDR3: CASSLAGGLPGDEQFF. The DNA of the CDR3 is TGCGCCAGCAGCTTGGCCGGGGGACTGCCTGGGGATGAGCAGTTCTTC. Full variable domain (missing parts from reference TRBV5-1 and TRBJ2-1): KAGVTQTPRYLIKTRGQQVTLSCSPISGHRSVSWYQQTPGQGLQFLFEYFSETQRNKGNFPGRFSGRQFSNSRSEMNVSTLELGDSALYLCASSLAGGLPGDEQFFGPGTRLTVL.

This clonotype was counted a few times. The chain couples TRBV20-1 to TRBJ2-5, with TRBD2 matching 7 bases. The tail of the sequence fits TRBJ2-7 better, so the J call may be wrong. This CDR3 is built from 15 residues. Germline lookup yields CDR1 DFQATT and CDR2 SNEGSKA (reference sequence). DNA for the CDR3: TGCAGTGCTAGAGATCTGGAGGGAGGGCCTTACGAGCAGTACTTC. It encodes CSARDLEGGPYEQYF.

Many counts were recorded for this clonotype. This sequence joins TRBV9 and TRBJ2-3; 7 bases map to TRBD1. V shed 3 bases, J shed 5 bases, and the junction held 9 bases outside the gene matches. The CDR3 extends over 15 amino acids. Germline loops: CDR1 SGDLS, CDR2 YYNGEE. This CDR3 is CASSATGRQGDTQYF. CDR3 DNA sequence: TGTGCCAGCAGCGCGACAGGGCGGCAGGGAGATACGCAGTATTTT.

This clonotype was counted many times. The rearrangement links TRBV20-1 to TRBJ2-7, with no clear D. Germline-derived CDR1 and CDR2 are DFQATT and SNEGSKA (reference sequence). The CDR3 covers 14 residues. With 6 bases removed from V and 5 bases from J, the gap between germline ends came to 20 bases. The chain's CDR3 is CSAPGRLSPDEQYF. Here the CDR3 DNA reads TGCAGTGCCCCCGGGCGATTAAGTCCGGACGAGCAGTACTTC.

As concerns this clonotype: At one boundary the junction diverges from the germline segment, which might be a read error. This rearrangement joins TRBV5-1 to TRBJ2-5; 9 bases agree with TRBD1. TRBJ2-7 matches the DNA end more closely, so the J call is doubtful. This CDR3 contains 14 residues. Germline loops: CDR1 SGHRS, CDR2 YFSETQ. In nucleotides, the CDR3 is TGCGTCAGCAGCGCTAAGACAGGGGGCTACGAGCAGTACTTC. This encodes CVSSAKTGGYEQYF.

The chain joins TRBV15 to TRBJ1-1, with D unclear. V lost 0 bases, J lost 1 base, and 3 bases lay in between. CDR1 is LNHNV, CDR2 YYDKDF, per germline (reference sequence). This CDR3 spans 13 amino acids. The CDR3 is CATSREPNTEAFF. The CDR3 nucleotides read TGTGCCACCAGCAGAGAGCCGAACACTGAAGCTTTCTTT.

In regard to this clonotype: With a much larger clone just one base away, this may be a read error. The genes are TRBV6-4 and TRBJ1-2; the D gene is possibly TRBD1 (5 bases). V shed 4 bases and J shed 7 bases, with 19 bases lying between them. The germline V gene has CDR1 MRHNA and CDR2 SNTAGT. The length of the CDR3 is 15 residues. The CDR3 spells CASSASGMINSGYTF. As DNA, the CDR3 is TGTGCCAGCAGTGCATCAGGGATGATTAATAGTGGCTACACCTTC.

This clonotype was detected only once. This rearrangement joins TRBV21-1 to TRBJ1-5. TRBV21-1 is given as a pseudogene. The CDR3 consists of 12 residues. CDR3 sequence: CASHRVNQPQHF. DNA for the CDR3: TGCGCCAGCCACAGAGTCAATCAGCCCCAGCATTTT.

This clonotype came up a few times. The junction departs from the called germline gene at one end, perhaps through a read error. The V call is TRBV7-8, the J call TRBJ2-1, with TRBD1 matching 7 bases. The J call may not be correct, given that the DNA end is closer to TRBJ2-7. The CDR3 length is 16 residues. Germline CDR1 and CDR2: SGHVS and FQNEAQ. This chain's CDR3 is CASSSAQGENYNEQYF. In DNA, the CDR3 is TGCGCCAGCAGCTCCGCGCAGGGGGAAAACTACAATGAGCAGTACTTC.

In its sample, this clonotype was seen a few times. The chain joins TRBV19 to TRBJ2-3; TRBD2 aligns across 8 bases. The CDR3 is 13 amino acids. The V segment lost 7 bases and the J segment 5 bases; nucleotides outside the gene matches: 5. Germline CDR1 LNHDA, CDR2 SQIVND (reference sequence). Written as DNA, the CDR3 is TGTGCCAGTATGGCGGGGGGTGGAGATACGCAGTATTTT. It encodes CASMAGGGDTQYF.

In this sample, this clonotype turned up many times. The rearrangement links TRBV20-1 to TRBJ2-4; D gene uncertain. Germline assignment: CDR1 DFQATT and CDR2 SNEGSKA (reference sequence). V lost 3 bases and J 8 bases, leaving 14 bases between the germline ends. This CDR3 has 13 amino acids. This chain's CDR3 is CSARSPTEYIQYF. The CDR3 nucleotides read TGCAGTGCTAGGTCACCGACGGAGTACATTCAGTACTTC.

This clonotype has at least ten counts. V is TRBV12-3 or TRBV12-4 and J is TRBJ2-1, with 9 bases matching TRBD2. The CDR3 runs to 16 residues. The V segment lost 1 base and the J segment 3 bases; nucleotides outside the gene matches: 4. CDR3 nucleotides: TGTGCCAGCAGTTTAGAACTAGCGGGTGTCTACAATGAGCAGTTCTTC. Translation gives CASSLELAGVYNEQFF.

This clonotype occurred a few times. Since the CDR3 does not end with the conserved phenylalanine or tryptophan, this likely comes from a read error. CDR3 nucleotides: TGTGCCAGCAGCTTAGTGGGGACGTTGGAGAACACTGAAGCTTTCTGT. Its translation is CASSLVGTLENTEAFC. The V gene is TRBV7-8, the J gene TRBJ1-1; D is perhaps TRBD1 (5 bases). The CDR3 is made up of 16 amino acids. CDR1 and CDR2 (germline): SGHVS, FQNEAQ. V lost 1 base to trimming and J lost 1 base, with 13 bases between them.

Comment on this clonotype: A much bigger clone sits one base away, suggesting this may be a read error. The CDR3 protein is CASGRGKTQYF. The CDR3 DNA is TGTGCCAGTGGCCGCGGGAAGACCCAGTACTTC. The chain uses TRBV19 and TRBJ2-7; tentatively, D is TRBD2 (6 bases). The J call may be in error: the DNA end matches TRBJ2-5 better. The CDR3 totals 11 residues. Germline CDR1 reads LNHDA; CDR2 reads SQIVND (reference sequence).

This clonotype was detected many times. The chain couples TRBV30 to TRBJ1-2; the D gene is possibly TRBD1 (6 bases). V lost 4 bases, J lost 4 bases, and 19 bases lay in between. CDR3 length equals 15 residues. Per the germline V gene, CDR1 is GTSNPN and CDR2 is SVGIG (reference sequence). CDR3 amino acids: CAWKGLRTGAYGYTF. The CDR3 bases are TGTGCCTGGAAGGGTCTAAGGACGGGGGCCTATGGCTACACCTTC.

With respect to this clonotype: Being one base from a much bigger clone, this may be a read error. The rearrangement uses TRBV4-2 and TRBJ2-5; 10 nucleotides line up with TRBD2. The germline gives CDR1 LGHNA, CDR2 YNFKEQ. CDR3 length equals 15 residues. With 5 bases clipped from V and 11 bases from J, the junction kept 14 bases outside the gene matches. The CDR3 DNA reads as TGTGCCAGCAGCTCCTTAGCGGGGGGCTACAATGAGCAGTACTTC. As protein: CASSSLAGGYNEQYF.

A few counts support this clonotype. The chain has TRBV20-1 and TRBJ1-1, with 11 bases fitting TRBD1. Trimming removed 6 bases from V and 5 bases from J; junction bases left unmatched: 5. Germline CDR1 reads DFQATT; CDR2 reads SNEGSKA (reference sequence). This CDR3 has 13 residues. The CDR3: CSAMGQGGTEAFF. CDR3 sequence (DNA): TGCAGTGCCATGGGACAGGGGGGGACTGAAGCTTTCTTT.

The CDR3 spells CASSTYRVGYTF. The CDR3 DNA sequence: TGTGCCAGTAGTACCTACAGGGTGGGCTACACCTTC. The chain uses TRBV19 and TRBJ1-2, with D maybe TRBD1 (6 bases). V lost 4 bases and J 8 bases, leaving 11 bases between the germline ends. The CDR3 sequence is 12 residues long. Germline lookup yields CDR1 LNHDA and CDR2 SQIVND (reference sequence).

This clonotype has a count of ten or more. This chain links TRBV20-1 with TRBJ1-5, with 8 bases lining up with TRBD1. Looked up from germline, CDR1 is DFQATT and CDR2 is SNEGSKA (reference sequence). J was trimmed by 6 bases and V by 2 bases; bases with no gene match: 9. The CDR3 sequence is 15 residues long. The DNA of the CDR3 is TGCAGTGCTAGACCCGGACAGGGTGTCGGTCAGCCCCAGCATTTT. Its translation: CSARPGQGVGQPQHF.

The V call is TRBV18, the J call TRBJ2-5; possibly TRBD1 for D (6 bases). Germline V CDR1 and CDR2: KGHSH, LQKENI. The CDR3 has 14 residues. Trimming pared 4 bases from V and 0 bases from J, leaving 9 bases between. CDR3: CASSHDRHQETQYF. The CDR3 DNA reads as TGTGCCAGCTCACATGACAGGCACCAAGAGACCCAGTACTTC.

As to this clonotype: This may be a read error, as it is one base from a much larger clone. The chain employs TRBV5-1 and TRBJ2-3, with 14 bases that match TRBD2. The CDR3 has 19 amino acids. Germline assignment: CDR1 SGHRS and CDR2 YFSETQ. The CDR3: CASSSGLAGGIFSTDTRYF. The CDR3 region has the DNA TGCGCCAGCAGCTCCGGACTAGCGGGGGGAATTTTTAGCACAGATACGCGGTATTTT.

This clonotype was seen many times. The genes are TRBV5-1 and TRBJ2-1; D unclear. The CDR3 contains 12 residues. The germline gives CDR1 SGHRS, CDR2 YFSETQ. Trimming took off 1 base at V and 5 bases at J, with 4 bases between the two ends. CDR3 amino acids: CASSLWDNEQFF. In DNA, the CDR3 is TGCGCCAGCAGCTTGTGGGACAATGAGCAGTTCTTC.

This chain links TRBV7-2 with TRBJ1-5; D is possibly TRBD1 (6 bases). Germline V gives CDR1 SGHTA, CDR2 FQGNSA. Deletions cut 5 bases from V and 5 bases from J, with 13 bases between. The CDR3 totals 14 residues. This chain's CDR3 is CASSQVQGYQPQHF. The CDR3 DNA is TGTGCCAGCAGCCAAGTACAGGGTTATCAGCCCCAGCATTTT. Full variable domain (remainder filled in from reference TRBV7-2 and TRBJ1-5): GAGVSQSPSNKVTEKGKDVELRCDPISGHTALYWYRQSLGQGLEFLIYFQGNSAPDKSGLPSDRFSAERTGGSVSTLTIQRTQQEDSAVYLCASSQVQGYQPQHFGDGTRLSIL.

The table lists this clonotype with a few counts. The chain carries TRBV6-2 or TRBV6-3 and TRBJ1-1; TRBD1 matches at 11 bases. Germline CDR1 is MNHEY and CDR2 is SVGEGT. The CDR3 covers 18 residues. The ends lost 7 bases at V and 4 bases at J; junction bases unmatched: 17. The CDR3 sequence is CASIPRTGGAFGGTEAFF. In DNA form, the CDR3 reads TGTGCCAGCATTCCGAGGACAGGGGGCGCCTTTGGTGGCACTGAAGCTTTCTTT.

The chain recombines TRBV5-1 with TRBJ2-1, with 9 bases that match TRBD1. The J segment lost 5 bases and the V segment lost 2 bases, leaving 8 bases of the junction unmatched. Germline V gene lookup returns CDR1 SGHRS and CDR2 YFSETQ. The CDR3 sequence is 16 residues long. Here the CDR3 reads CASSFLLGQGDNEQFF. In DNA form, the CDR3 reads TGCGCCAGCAGCTTCCTACTGGGACAGGGAGACAATGAGCAGTTCTTC.